The 5 T cell receptor beta chains given below trace back to one sample, sequenced in a study of T-cell memory formation after mild COVID-19. TCRdb called the 5' RACE reads again in MiXCR, with one record for every CDR3 protein. This table has just over 400,000 distinct CDR3 sequences, 23% appearing once. Sequenced material: PBMCs or a T cell subset sorted from them (not recorded which). These receptors were taken from an adult woman who had mild COVID-19 (a few samples of this study predate the infection). Cell type and time point are not known.

This clonotype occurred a few times. Here the CDR3 reads CASTEAWWMAYNEQFF. CDR3 nucleotides: TGTGCCAGCACCGAAGCTTGGTGGATGGCCTACAATGAGCAGTTCTTC. The rearrangement links TRBV6-1 to TRBJ2-1; D unclear. The V end lost 7 bases, the J end lost 2 bases, and 18 bases lay between the germline ends. CDR3 length equals 16 residues. Germline CDR1 is MNHNS and CDR2 is SASEGT.

This clonotype was seen repeatedly, ten times or more. This chain joins TRBV24-1 and TRBJ2-1; no clear D gene. Trimming left V 3 bases short and J 8 bases short, with 22 bases between. The CDR3 has 17 residues. Germline V gives CDR1 KGHDR, CDR2 SFDVKD. This CDR3 is CATSDPRQAARIDEQFF. The DNA of the CDR3 is TGTGCCACCAGTGATCCCAGGCAGGCCGCACGTATAGATGAGCAGTTCTTC.

Many counts were recorded for this clonotype. The chain carries TRBV9 and TRBJ2-7, with D perhaps TRBD2 (5 bases). V was trimmed by 3 bases and J by 4 bases, leaving 14 bases between them. There are 14 residues in the CDR3. Germline lookup yields CDR1 SGDLS and CDR2 YYNGEE. The CDR3 loop is CASSAGGRRYEQYF. As DNA, the CDR3 is TGTGCCAGCAGCGCCGGAGGCCGCCGGTACGAGCAGTACTTC.

The chain recombines TRBV5-4 with TRBJ2-7; the D is unclear. CDR1 is SGHNT, CDR2 YYREEE, per germline (reference sequence). CDR3 length: 14 amino acids. V lost 4 bases and J 5 bases, leaving 16 bases between the germline ends. CDR3: CASSPFRSGNEQYF. The CDR3 DNA reads as TGTGCCAGCAGCCCATTTAGAAGTGGAAACGAGCAGTACTTC.

This clonotype was seen only a few times. This rearrangement joins TRBV20-1 to TRBJ1-1, with a weak D call TRBD1 (5 bases). CDR1 is DFQATT, CDR2 SNEGSKA, per germline (reference sequence). The V and J ends lost 1 base and 3 bases respectively, with 12 bases between them. The CDR3 runs to 14 residues. The DNA for the CDR3 is TGCAGTGCTAGAGTACCCCTAGGGGACACTGAAGCTTTCTTT. Residues: CSARVPLGDTEAFF.